In this sample, the clone carrying this TCR beta chain turned up many times. As yet, its antigen is unknown. This specimen belongs to a study of T cells after yellow fever vaccination. Broader study findings: By day 5 rather than day 15, the secondary response had peaked, though it was weaker. Of the clonotypes, a small share occurred in both CD4 and CD8 compartments. A large majority of primary-vaccination clones showed up again after the booster (approximately 95% CD4, around 90% CD8).

Germline CDR1 and CDR2: MGHRA and YSYEKL. This CDR3 has 15 residues. V dropped 2 bases and J dropped 0 bases, with 8 bases sitting between them. TCRdb itself ran the 5' RACE reads through MiXCR, one entry per CDR3 protein. The table records about 250,000 distinct CDR3 sequences, roughly 3.7% of them present only once. The chain links TRBV4-1 to TRBJ1-5, with a possible D match to TRBD1 (6 bases). The sequenced sample was PBMCs, obtained 15 days after the yellow fever booster vaccination. The clonotype comes from a man aged 18 to 29 who received the YFV17D yellow fever vaccine. The CDR3: CASSQRTVSNQPQHF. CDR3 in DNA: TGCGCCAGCAGCCAACGGACAGTTAGCAATCAGCCCCAGCATTTT.